The 26 T cell receptor beta chains below come from one sample, sequenced in a study of graft-versus-host responses after intestinal transplantation. Their antigens remain unidentified. Sequenced by immunoSEQ multiplex PCR; TCRdb stores in-frame clones only, minus some. The table lists approximately 100,000 clones, approximately 93% of them singletons. The specimen comprised unstimulated CD8+ T cells sorted from spleen or lymph node cells, sampled before intestinal transplant. These receptors all stem from a human donor who received an intestinal transplant.

The V and J genes are TRBV19 and TRBJ1-1; D is possibly TRBD1 (6 bases). Trimming cost V 1 base and J 4 bases, with 13 bases left between them. Germline loops: CDR1 LNHDA, CDR2 SQIVND (reference sequence). The CDR3 has 15 residues. The CDR3 bases are TGTGCCAGTAGTATAGGGAACGGAGGGGGCACTGAAGCTTTCTTT. Its protein is CASSIGNGGGTEAFF. Full variable domain (remainder filled in from reference TRBV19 and TRBJ1-1): DGGITQSPKYLFRKEGQNVTLSCEQNLNHDAMYWYRQDPGQGLRLIYYSQIVNDFQKGDIAEGYSVSREKKESFPLTVTSAQKNPTAFYLCASSIGNGGGTEAFFGQGTRLTVV.

The chain uses TRBV7-9 and TRBJ1-5; D may be TRBD1 (5 bases). V was cut by 4 bases and J by 1 base, with 14 bases left in between. This CDR3 comprises 16 residues. Germline CDR1 and CDR2: SEHNR and FQNEAQ (reference sequence). CDR3 region: CASSSDETVSNQPQHF. The CDR3 region has the DNA TGTGCCAGCAGCTCAGACGAGACAGTAAGCAATCAGCCCCAGCATTTT. Full variable domain (outside the CDR3, taken from reference TRBV7-9 and TRBJ1-5): DTGVSQNPRHKITKRGQNVTFRCDPISEHNRLYWYRQTLGQGPEFLTYFQNEAQLEKSRLLSDRFSAERPKGSFSTLEIQRTEQGDSAMYLCASSSDETVSNQPQHFGDGTRLSIL.

This sequence joins TRBV10-3 and TRBJ1-2, with no clear D. The germline V gene encodes CDR1 ENHRY and CDR2 SYGVKD. The V and J ends lost 3 bases and 5 bases respectively, with 19 bases between them. This CDR3 has 16 amino acids. The CDR3 DNA is TGTGCCATCAGTGACCCCAGCCGGGTATCCTATTATGGCTACACCTTC. Translating it yields CAISDPSRVSYYGYTF.

The chain employs TRBV2 and TRBJ1-6; D is uncertain. The germline V gene encodes CDR1 SNHLY and CDR2 FYNNEI. This CDR3 has 12 amino acids. Trimming left V 2 bases short and J 9 bases short, with 5 bases between. The DNA of the CDR3 is TGTGCCAGCAGTGAATATGGTTCACCCCTCCACTTT. This codes for CASSEYGSPLHF. Together with reference TRBV2 and TRBJ1-6, the CDR3 gives the full variable domain: EPEVTQTPSHQVTQMGQEVILRCVPISNHLYFYWYRQILGQKVEFLVSFYNNEISEKSEIFDDQFSVERPDGSNFTLKIRSTKLEDSAMYFCASSEYGSPLHFGNGTRLTVT.

The V and J genes are TRBV27 and TRBJ2-5; TRBD2 matches at 9 bases. The CDR3 covers 15 residues. With 3 bases clipped from V and 2 bases from J, the junction kept 4 bases outside the gene matches. Looked up from germline, CDR1 is MNHEY and CDR2 is SMNVEV (reference sequence). The CDR3 region has the DNA TGTGCCAGCAGTTTGGTAGCGGGGGTTCAAGAGACCCAGTACTTC. Protein: CASSLVAGVQETQYF.

The V gene is TRBV4-1, the J gene TRBJ2-1, with D maybe TRBD1 (6 bases). The germline V gene has CDR1 MGHRA and CDR2 YSYEKL. The ends were cut back, 4 bases at V and 8 bases at J, with 18 bases in the middle. The CDR3 loop spans 15 amino acids. The CDR3, as DNA: TGCGCCAGCAGCCGACAGGACACGACTGGAGATGAGCAGTTCTTC. It encodes CASSRQDTTGDEQFF.

The chain combines TRBV4-1 with TRBJ1-3; D gene unclear. The CDR3 contains 16 residues. Trimming stripped 0 bases from V and 2 bases from J, with 11 bases between. CDR1 is MGHRA, CDR2 YSYEKL, per germline. For the CDR3, the DNA is TGCGCCAGCAGCCAAGATCACGTCGGGGCTGGAAACACCATATATTTT. It codes for CASSQDHVGAGNTIYF.

This rearrangement joins TRBV14 to TRBJ2-7; TRBD2 might be the D (7 bases). V was pared by 3 bases and J by 4 bases, with 13 bases between. The V gene's germline CDR1 is SGHDN and CDR2 FVKESK. The CDR3 sequence is 14 residues long. The CDR3 protein is CASSQGGRVYEQYF. CDR3 DNA sequence: TGTGCCAGCAGCCAGGGGGGGCGCGTTTACGAGCAGTACTTC.

This clone was observed once. The chain employs TRBV6-5 and TRBJ1-2; D perhaps matches TRBD1 (6 bases). In germline, CDR1 is MNHEY, CDR2 SVGAGI. The CDR3 runs to 14 residues. V gave up 6 bases and J gave up 1 base, with 12 bases separating them. CDR3 nucleotides: TGTGCCAGCAGCCCCCGGGGGCATAACTATGGCTACACCTTC. Translated: CASSPRGHNYGYTF.

V usage is TRBV2 and J usage is TRBJ1-2, with D possibly being TRBD1 (5 bases). CDR1 and CDR2 (germline): SNHLY, FYNNEI. V lost 11 bases and J lost 7, with 14 bases in between. The CDR3 contains 11 residues. For the CDR3, the DNA is TGTGCCCGTGACCTTGGGGGTGGCTACACCTTC. Translation: CARDLGGGYTF. The whole variable domain, remainder taken from reference TRBV2 and TRBJ1-2, is EPEVTQTPSHQVTQMGQEVILRCVPISNHLYFYWYRQILGQKVEFLVSFYNNEISEKSEIFDDQFSVERPDGSNFTLKIRSTKLEDSAMYFCARDLGGGYTFGSGTRLTVV.

This rearrangement joins TRBV7-6 to TRBJ2-1, with a tentative D call TRBD1 (6 bases). This CDR3 has 15 amino acids. The germline V and J ends were trimmed by 1 base and 4 bases, with 11 bases remaining between them. Looked up from germline, CDR1 is SGHVS and CDR2 is FNYEAQ. This CDR3 is CASSLGQDLYNEQFF. The CDR3 DNA follows: TGTGCCAGCAGCTTAGGACAGGACCTATACAATGAGCAGTTCTTC.

This clone was observed a single time. The V and J genes are TRBV5-5 and TRBJ1-6; no reliable D call. The ends were cut back, 0 bases at V and 6 bases at J, with 10 bases in the middle. Germline V CDR1 and CDR2: SGHKS, YYEKEE (reference sequence). The CDR3 loop spans 15 amino acids. CDR3 protein: CASSLGSAANSPLHF. For the CDR3, the DNA is TGTGCCAGCAGCTTGGGTTCGGCAGCTAATTCACCCCTCCACTTT.

The DNA of the CDR3 is TGTGCCATCAGGCCCAGGGACAACACCGGGGAGCTGTTTTTT. This sequence encodes CAIRPRDNTGELFF. This chain links TRBV10-3 with TRBJ2-2; tentatively, D is TRBD1 or TRBD2 (5 bases each). Germline V gives CDR1 ENHRY, CDR2 SYGVKD. The CDR3 length is 14 residues. Trimming removed 6 bases from V and 2 bases from J, with 10 bases in between.

The CDR3 bases are TGCGCCAGGACGGGGGGCAGGAGGGGTCCGAACACCGGGGAGCTGTTTTTT. This gives the protein CARTGGRRGPNTGELFF. The J gene is TRBJ2-2, the V gene TRBV23-1; tentative D call: TRBD2 (7 bases). TRBV23-1 is identified as an open reading frame with a role that is uncertain. The CDR3 length is 17 residues. The V end lost 9 bases, the J end lost 0 bases, and 20 bases lay between the germline ends.

This sequence joins TRBV7-6 and TRBJ1-3; D unclear. V was cut by 3 bases and J by 4 bases, with 7 bases left in between. The CDR3 consists of 13 residues. Germline V CDR1 and CDR2: SGHVS, FNYEAQ. CDR3 sequence: CASSFKGGNTIYF. The DNA of the CDR3 is TGTGCCAGCAGCTTTAAAGGAGGAAACACCATATATTTT.

J is TRBJ2-4 and V is TRBV7-9; D uncertain. CDR1 and CDR2 from the germline V gene are SEHNR and FQNEAQ (reference sequence). The V gene lost 2 bases and the J gene lost 11 bases, with 16 bases spanning the gap. This CDR3 comprises 14 residues. CDR3 DNA sequence: TGTGCCAGCAGCTTATTTTTCTGGCAGACACTTCAGTACTTC. Encoded protein: CASSLFFWQTLQYF.

This clone appeared a single time. The rearrangement links TRBV27 to TRBJ2-7; TRBD2 is a possible D gene (6 bases). This CDR3 is built from 12 residues. Germline CDR1 reads MNHEY; CDR2 reads SMNVEV (reference sequence). With 6 bases removed from V and 6 bases from J, the gap between germline ends came to 12 bases. This CDR3 is CASRSGLLEQYF. The CDR3 DNA sequence: TGTGCCAGCAGGTCGGGACTCCTCGAGCAGTACTTC.

The V gene is TRBV13, the J gene TRBJ2-6; TRBD1 matches 11 bases. CDR1 and CDR2 from the germline V gene are PRHDT and FYEKMQ (reference sequence). V lost 3 bases, J lost 4 bases, and 11 bases stayed unmatched. The CDR3 is 19 amino acids. Here the CDR3 DNA reads TGTGCCAGCAGCTTGGGGCCAGGCGGACAGGGGGCAGGGGCCAACGTCCTGACTTTC. It codes for CASSLGPGGQGAGANVLTF.

This clone turned up a few times. V and J are TRBV7-9 and TRBJ2-7; tentatively, D is TRBD1 (6 bases). Germline V gene sequence: CDR1 SEHNR, CDR2 FQNEAQ (reference sequence). Trimming cost V 1 base and J 6 bases, with 10 bases left between them. CDR3 size: 13 residues. The CDR3, as DNA: TGTGCCAGCAGCTTAGAGACAGGTCCCGAGCAGTACTTC. Its translation: CASSLETGPEQYF.

V is TRBV6-1 and J is TRBJ1-2, with D hard to call. The CDR3 runs to 13 residues. The V and J ends lost 6 bases and 2 bases respectively, with 10 bases between them. From germline, CDR1 is MNHNS and CDR2 SASEGT. CDR3 in amino acids: CASRNDRNYGYTF. The CDR3 DNA follows: TGTGCCAGCAGGAACGACCGAAACTATGGCTACACCTTC.

This clone was recorded once. The V gene is TRBV4-1, the J gene TRBJ1-5; no firm D call. The V end was cut by 0 bases, the J end by 2 bases, with 11 bases between. The germline V gene encodes CDR1 MGHRA and CDR2 YSYEKL. The CDR3 has 16 residues. CDR3 loop: CASSQDLHMGNQPQHF. DNA for the CDR3: TGCGCCAGCAGCCAAGATCTGCACATGGGCAATCAGCCCCAGCATTTT.

The genes are TRBV19 and TRBJ2-7, with 7 nucleotides matching TRBD1. J gave up 0 bases and V 5 bases, and 4 bases lay outside the gene matches. The CDR3 is made up of 14 amino acids. CDR1 is LNHDA and CDR2 is SQIVND in the germline V gene (reference sequence). The CDR3 region is CASSGTDSSYEQYF. In DNA, the CDR3 is TGTGCCAGTAGTGGGACAGATAGCTCCTACGAGCAGTACTTC.

The V call is TRBV25-1, the J call TRBJ2-1, with D perhaps matching TRBD2 (5 bases). The length of the CDR3 is 15 residues. The germline V and J ends were trimmed by 2 bases and 9 bases, with 17 bases remaining between them. In germline, CDR1 is MGHDK, CDR2 SYGVNS. CDR3 in amino acids: CASSETRVSLGEQFF. DNA for the CDR3: TGTGCCAGCAGTGAAACTAGAGTGAGTTTGGGTGAGCAGTTCTTC.

The chain couples TRBV4-2 to TRBJ2-2, with D hard to call. The CDR3 consists of 12 residues. The V end was cut by 1 base, the J end by 6 bases, with 3 bases between. Germline-derived CDR1 and CDR2 are LGHNA and YNFKEQ. The CDR3 loop is CASSQGPGELFF. The CDR3 region has the DNA TGTGCCAGCAGCCAAGGACCCGGGGAGCTGTTTTTT.

The rearrangement links TRBV6-1 to TRBJ2-7; no clear D. Trimming cost V 2 bases and J 3 bases, with 8 bases left between them. This CDR3 is built from 13 residues. In germline, CDR1 is MNHNS, CDR2 SASEGT. For the CDR3, the DNA is TGTGCCAGCAGTGAATTATTGGGCTACGAGCAGTACTTC. Its translation: CASSELLGYEQYF.

J is TRBJ2-7 and V is TRBV10-2; 7 bases line up with TRBD1. CDR1 and CDR2 from the germline V gene are WSHSY and SAAADI. The CDR3 runs to 13 residues. Unmatched junction bases numbered 10, after V lost 10 bases and J lost 4 bases. CDR3 protein: CAMGDGQAYEQYF. The CDR3 region has the DNA TGCGCCATGGGAGATGGACAGGCTTACGAGCAGTACTTC.